This entry describes one T cell receptor (beta chain). Assay used: immunoSEQ multiplex PCR; TCRdb lists only in-frame clones, some missing. The sample consists of about 200,000 clones, 85% of them appearing once. Germline lookup yields CDR1 SNHLY and CDR2 FYNNEI. The CDR3 spans 15 residues. Trimming left V 4 bases short and J 4 bases short, with 16 bases between. These data originate in a study of blood T cell repertoires in COVID-19. About the study: Sample material is recorded as cDNA or gDNA derived from T cells, B-cell-depleted T cells, or PBMCs.

V usage is TRBV2 and J usage is TRBJ2-5; tentatively, D is TRBD1 (5 bases). The sample taken for sequencing was PBMCs or T cells enriched from blood (not recorded which). The receptor was derived from a man aged 40-49 years who had recovered from COVID-19. DNA for the CDR3: TGTGCCAGCAGTGGAGGCAGGGTCGTCCGAGAGACCCAGTACTTC. It specifies CASSGGRVVRETQYF.